One and the same sample provided the 29 T cell receptor beta chains below, sequenced in a study of monozygotic twins with inflammatory bowel disease. TCRdb re-called the 5' RACE reads and catalogs CDR3 proteins one per entry, DNA excluded. This repertoire includes fewer than 550,000 distinct CDR3 sequences. Sequencing was performed on blood. These receptors were taken from a human donor with ulcerative colitis or Crohn's disease, or a healthy co-twin of an affected twin (not recorded which).

J is TRBJ2-1 and V is TRBV6-1; TCRdb picks TRBD2, but there is no DNA to check that call. The CDR3 totals 13 residues. Germline V gene lookup returns CDR1 MNHNS and CDR2 SASEGT. CDR3 sequence: CASRPRSGNEQFF.

V gene TRBV11-1 combines with J gene TRBJ2-1; TCRdb picks TRBD2, but there is no DNA to check that call. The CDR3 is made up of 15 amino acids. Per germline, CDR1 SGHAT and CDR2 FQDESV (reference sequence). This chain's CDR3 is CASSSGLAGGVGQFF. Using reference TRBV11-1 and TRBJ2-1 for the parts outside the CDR3, the full variable domain is EAEVAQSPRYKITEKSQAVAFWCDPISGHATLYWYRQILGQGPELLVQFQDESVVDDSQLPKDRFSAERLKGVDSTLKIQPAELGDSAMYLCASSSGLAGGVGQFFGPGTRLTVL.

The chain carries TRBV7-2 and TRBJ1-1. This CDR3 region has 16 residues. Germline values: CDR1 SGHTA, CDR2 FQGNSA. The CDR3 is CASSGRLGLAGTEAFF.

The chain combines TRBV12-3 or TRBV12-4 with TRBJ2-1; without DNA, the TCRdb call of TRBD2 cannot be checked. This CDR3 region has 18 residues. The chain's CDR3 is CASSPTSGRASSYNEQFF.

J is TRBJ1-1 and V is TRBV20-1; the D call of TRBD1 rests on TCRdb alone, since no DNA is present to check it. Per the germline V gene, CDR1 is DFQATT and CDR2 is SNEGSKA (reference sequence). The CDR3 runs to 11 residues. The CDR3: CSAPRTAEAFF.

This sequence joins TRBV7-9 and TRBJ2-1; TCRdb proposes TRBD1, but this gene call is untestable without DNA. Per the germline V gene, CDR1 is SEHNR and CDR2 is FQNEAQ (reference sequence). The CDR3 length is 16 residues. CDR3 in amino acids: CASSPRMRQSYNEQFF.

This chain connects TRBV9 to TRBJ2-1. CDR1 and CDR2 (germline): SGDLS, YYNGEE. The CDR3 extends over 14 amino acids. The CDR3 loop is CASSVAPQSNEQFF.

The chain joins TRBV27 to TRBJ2-1; TCRdb proposes TRBD1, but this gene call is untestable without DNA. CDR3 length: 15 residues. CDR1 is MNHEY, CDR2 SMNVEV, per germline (reference sequence). CDR3 region: CASSEWTGGNNEQFF.

The V call is TRBV10-3, the J call TRBJ1-4; TCRdb's D gene call, TRBD1, goes unchecked for lack of DNA. Germline values: CDR1 ENHRY, CDR2 SYGVKD. The CDR3 is 18 amino acids. CDR3 loop: CAISGTLDLGPYGEKLFF.

The chain joins TRBV4-2 to TRBJ2-1. This CDR3 region has 12 residues. Looked up from germline, CDR1 is LGHNA and CDR2 is YNFKEQ. This chain's CDR3 is CASSQDLDEQFF.

This chain connects TRBV10-3 to TRBJ2-7. The CDR3 consists of 15 residues. Looked up from germline, CDR1 is ENHRY and CDR2 is SYGVKD. The chain's CDR3 is CAISAGVSGSYEQYF.

The chain carries TRBV5-1 and TRBJ2-3. This CDR3 contains 14 residues. CDR1 is SGHRS, CDR2 YFSETQ, per germline. The CDR3 protein is CASSRGSDTDTQYF.

The chain employs TRBV7-2 and TRBJ1-6. Per germline, CDR1 SGHTA and CDR2 FQGNSA. The CDR3 sequence is 14 residues long. CDR3 protein: CASSLEYHNSPPHF. Filled out from reference TRBV7-2 and TRBJ1-6, the complete variable domain reads GAGVSQSPSNKVTEKGKDVELRCDPISGHTALYWYRQSLGQGLEFLIYFQGNSAPDKSGLPSDRFSAERTGGSVSTLTIQRTQQEDSAVYLCASSLEYHNSPPHFGNGTRLTVT.

This chain uses TRBV10-3 with TRBJ2-1. CDR1 is ENHRY, CDR2 SYGVKD, per germline. The CDR3 extends over 12 amino acids. The CDR3 is CAISQGYNEQFF.

The chain couples TRBV24-1 to TRBJ2-6. Per germline, CDR1 KGHDR and CDR2 SFDVKD. The CDR3 has 15 residues. This chain's CDR3 is CATSASTPGANVLTF.

The chain links TRBV29-1 to TRBJ2-3. The CDR3 has 12 residues. The germline V gene has CDR1 SQVTM and CDR2 ANQGSEA. CDR3 loop: CSVGLMADTQYF.

The chain combines TRBV6-5 with TRBJ2-3; TCRdb's D call of TRBD1 is untestable without DNA. The V gene's germline CDR1 is MNHEY and CDR2 SVGAGI. The CDR3 is 18 residues long. The CDR3 is CASSYSNERRRGTDTQYF.

This rearrangement joins TRBV28 to TRBJ2-6. The CDR3 is 14 residues long. The germline CDR1 and CDR2 sequences are MDHEN and SYDVKM. This CDR3 is CASSWASGANVLTF.

The chain combines TRBV27 with TRBJ2-1; TCRdb's D gene call, TRBD2, goes unchecked for lack of DNA. Looked up from germline, CDR1 is MNHEY and CDR2 is SMNVEV (reference sequence). The CDR3 length is 18 residues. This chain's CDR3 is CASSSPSGGASSSNEQFF.

The chain couples TRBV27 to TRBJ1-1. Germline V lookup: CDR1 MNHEY, CDR2 SMNVEV (reference sequence). The CDR3 is made up of 12 amino acids. Here the CDR3 reads CASTSRNTEAFF.

This rearrangement joins TRBV7-8 to TRBJ2-7; no DNA is available, so the TRBD1 call from TCRdb remains unchecked. The V gene's germline CDR1 is SGHVS and CDR2 FQNEAQ. This CDR3 has 15 residues. The CDR3 loop is CASSLDLDRAYEQYF.

The CDR3 loop reads CASIDRVGTGELFF. This chain connects TRBV5-1 to TRBJ2-2; the D call of TRBD1 rests on TCRdb alone, since no DNA is present to check it. Germline V lookup: CDR1 SGHRS, CDR2 YFSETQ. The CDR3 length is 14 residues.

The rearrangement uses TRBV27 and TRBJ2-4. CDR3 size: 17 residues. Germline V gene data show CDR1 as MNHEY and CDR2 as SMNVEV (reference sequence). This chain's CDR3 is CASSSLMQVFAKNIQYF.

V is TRBV7-9 and J is TRBJ2-5; TCRdb reports TRBD2, a call that lacks DNA to check it against. CDR1 is SEHNR and CDR2 is FQNEAQ in the germline V gene (reference sequence). The CDR3 is 15 residues long. The CDR3 region is CASSHPSTSRETQYF.

The chain links TRBV28 to TRBJ1-5; TCRdb designates TRBD1, a call that cannot be tested without DNA. From germline, CDR1 is MDHEN and CDR2 SYDVKM. The CDR3 has 14 amino acids. CDR3 protein: CASTVPGFNQPQHF.

This rearrangement joins TRBV28 to TRBJ2-7. This CDR3 has 11 amino acids. Germline V gene data show CDR1 as MDHEN and CDR2 as SYDVKM. The CDR3 protein is CASSLIYEQYF.

CDR3 in amino acids: CSVTGRVNTEAFF. The V gene is TRBV29-1, the J gene TRBJ1-1. This CDR3 region has 13 residues. The germline CDR1 and CDR2 sequences are SQVTM and ANQGSEA.

V is TRBV12-3 or TRBV12-4 and J is TRBJ1-2. This CDR3 has 14 amino acids. CDR3: CASSQNPVSYGYTF.

This sequence joins TRBV27 and TRBJ1-1. CDR1 MNHEY and CDR2 SMNVEV come from the germline V gene (reference sequence). CDR3 length: 14 amino acids. This chain's CDR3 is CASSLKRSNTEAFF.